Given below is one TCR beta chain in context. This table comes from immunoSEQ multiplex PCR, and its TCRdb copy is limited to in-frame clones, with some not included. The table records some 330,000 clones, 92% of them present only once. This entry belongs to a study of blood T cell repertoires in COVID-19. Study background: Samples of COVID-19 (acute and convalescent) were obtained from the United States, Italy and Spain. From T cells, B-cell-depleted T cells, or PBMCs came the material, which was cDNA or gDNA.

Enrollees, about 18 to 89 years old, lived in fewer than 25 US areas. Allocation to cohorts depended on clinical history reported by the participants. The TCR sequence derives from a young woman who had recovered from COVID-19. What was sequenced was PBMCs or T cells enriched from blood (not recorded which).

The CDR3 region is CASSQQGNEQFF. For the CDR3, the DNA is TGCGCCAGCAGCCAACAGGGTAATGAGCAGTTCTTC. V and J are TRBV4-3 and TRBJ2-1; TRBD1 might be the D (5 bases). The CDR3 is 12 residues long. Trimming took 2 bases from V and 7 from J, leaving 6 bases between them. Germline CDR1 and CDR2: LGHNA and YSLEER.